This TCR beta chain was identified in a study of shared clonotypes between healthy human individuals. About the study: A few men and a couple of women, aged 18 to 49, were donors. Study-wide findings and caveats: It was the few donors that limited the genetic and exposure-history diversity represented.

The table came from immunoSEQ multiplex PCR; TCRdb's copy has only in-frame clones and leaves some out. The table has under 2.5 million clones, less than 95% seen once. The germline V and J ends were trimmed by 3 bases and 10 bases, with 9 bases remaining between them. CDR1 is LNHNV, CDR2 YYDKDF, per germline (reference sequence). The CDR3 loop spans 12 amino acids. Donors were healthy HIV-negative adults without recently reported acute infections or vaccinations. A CD45RA-negative memory subset and a CD45RA+ naive subset were separated from the CD4+ cells. A word on this clone: The antigen remains unidentified.

The origin of this receptor is a man aged 18 to 29 in good health. Some clones in this sample may be carry-over from other donors' samples. The chain recombines TRBV15 with TRBJ2-2; unclear D gene. The specimen was naive CD4+ T cells from PBMCs. Specified subset: CD45RA+ positively selected. CDR3 protein: CATSRDNAELFF. CDR3 coding DNA: TGTGCCACCAGCAGGGATAACGCGGAGCTGTTTTTT.